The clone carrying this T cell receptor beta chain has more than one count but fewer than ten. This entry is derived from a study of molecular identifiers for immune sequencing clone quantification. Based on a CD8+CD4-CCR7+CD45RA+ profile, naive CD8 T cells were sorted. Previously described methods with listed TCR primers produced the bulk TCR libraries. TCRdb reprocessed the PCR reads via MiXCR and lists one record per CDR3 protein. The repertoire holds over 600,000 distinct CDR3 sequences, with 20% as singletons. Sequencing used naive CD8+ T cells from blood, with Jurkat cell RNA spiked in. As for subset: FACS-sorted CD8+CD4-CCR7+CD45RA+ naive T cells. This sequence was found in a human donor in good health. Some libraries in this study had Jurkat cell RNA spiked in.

The CDR3 loop is CATKGISGTGELFF. DNA for the CDR3: TGTGCCACCAAGGGGATAAGTGGTACCGGGGAGCTGTTTTTT. J is TRBJ2-2 and V is TRBV12-3 or TRBV12-4; tentatively, D is TRBD1 (5 bases). This CDR3 comprises 14 residues. V lost 10 bases and J lost 5, with 17 bases in between.